A single T cell receptor (beta chain) is shown here with its context. There is no known antigen for this receptor. No base-level quality is on record; no much larger clone is a single base apart. The record originates from a study of T cells in Graves' hyperthyroidism and ophthalmopathy (dated by TCRdb to about 2019). For context, the study as a whole: Peripheral blood samples were taken at the time of initial diagnosis, prior to any treatment. TCR V-J signatures able to tell the groups apart were searched for in a discovery cohort of more than 90 patients, of whom around 42 had Graves' ophthalmopathy and roughly 58 had stable Graves' hyperthyroidism. Prospective prediction of ophthalmopathy was tested in an independent validation cohort consisting of fewer than 20 hyperthyroidism patients and over 15 patients who later progressed to ophthalmopathy. The roughly 100 discovery patients were divided at random into training and test sets in a 7:3 ratio. The study also compared thyroid tissue and blood T-cell repertoires from more than 5 Graves' hyperthyroidism patients. After sampling, hyperthyroidism patients received methimazole starting at 30 mg daily, and ophthalmopathy patients received high-dose intravenous methylprednisolone. The paper reports TCR Vbeta CDR3 sequencing of approximately 140 peripheral blood samples: approximately 41 ophthalmopathy, some 80 hyperthyroidism and around 17 progressor patients. General findings and caveats noted by the study authors: No statistical method was used to set the sample size in advance, and investigators knew the group allocation. In validation, the model predicted progression to ophthalmopathy with around 71% sensitivity and around 72% specificity, a median of roughly seven months before onset. Blood samples also contained most of the expanded thyroid clonotypes (frequency above 0.001), which suggests that blood repertoires may reflect thyroid immune responses. A model built on a 13 V-J signature distinguished ophthalmopathy from stable hyperthyroidism, reaching 87.88% sensitivity and under 84% specificity in cross-validation and 80%/75% in testing.

Ophthalmopathy patients had moderately to severely active disease, with a Clinical Activity Score of 3 or more, a NOSPECS grade of 4 or more, and a disease duration of less than 3 months. Patients with uncontrolled infections, other autoimmune diseases, pregnancy or lactation were excluded. Diagnoses relied on clinical symptoms, serum thyroxine and TRAb, thyroid ultrasound and orbital computed tomography. PBMCs were isolated from 10 ml of fresh peripheral blood by Ficoll-Paque density gradient centrifugation. Total RNA was extracted using Trizol reagent, and RNA quality was assessed on an Agilent 2100 Bioanalyzer. Amplification of TCR beta CDR3 regions was carried out from RNA transcripts. The first round of RT-PCR for the TCR CDR3 was performed with the HTBI primer set and the Qiagen OneStep RT-PCR kit. Libraries were constructed in a second round of multiplex PCR, after which size selection and purification were carried out. Libraries were sequenced paired-end with 100 bp reads on an Illumina HiSeq2000. Processing in the source paper ran as follows. SOAPnuke was used to process the raw data, with reads discarded if the reads contained adapters or uncalled bases, had a mean Phred below 15, or lacked an exact constant-primer or identifier match. High-quality paired reads were merged with COPE v1.2.5, and unique nucleotide sequences were defined as clonotypes. MiTCR v1.1 was used to align the clonotypes against IMGT TRBV, TRBD and TRBJ reference segments. Analysis was restricted to V-J combinations with a frequency above 0.0001, which covered roughly 99% of repertoires. The TCS score was defined as the ratio of F50 (clonal expansion) to E x V (chaos), calculated using BLOSUM62-based TCRdist between CDR3 peptides within each V-J. Welch's t-statistics and random forest reduced some 510 V-J features to 13, which were used in a naive Bayes classifier (R e1071). TCRdb reworked the public reads: Q25 trimming with fastp, MiXCR clone assembly, productive beta chains retained. One record per CDR3 amino acid sequence lists the most common genes and DNA. The V and J calls and clone size are TCRdb's, not the authors'. Across this sample there are 530,000 or so distinct CDR3 sequences, with over 15% seen only once. 17% of the sample belongs to the ten largest clones.

The CDR3 covers 15 residues, taking in both the cysteine and the phenylalanine. The read is trimmed to its CDR3 DNA, 45 bases read in frame from base 1. Ends trimmed: V by 4 bases, J by 5 bases; bases unmatched to a gene: 5. CDR1 SGDLS and CDR2 YYNGEE are derived from the germline V gene. The material sequenced was blood. This TCR derives from a woman aged 18-29 years with Graves' ophthalmopathy. The V and J segments used are TRBV9 and TRBJ2-7; 14 middle bases align to TRBD2. The nucleotide sequence is TGTGCCAGCAGCCTCGGGACTAGCGGGAGTAACGAGCAGTACTTC. This is translated as CASSLGTSGSNEQYF.